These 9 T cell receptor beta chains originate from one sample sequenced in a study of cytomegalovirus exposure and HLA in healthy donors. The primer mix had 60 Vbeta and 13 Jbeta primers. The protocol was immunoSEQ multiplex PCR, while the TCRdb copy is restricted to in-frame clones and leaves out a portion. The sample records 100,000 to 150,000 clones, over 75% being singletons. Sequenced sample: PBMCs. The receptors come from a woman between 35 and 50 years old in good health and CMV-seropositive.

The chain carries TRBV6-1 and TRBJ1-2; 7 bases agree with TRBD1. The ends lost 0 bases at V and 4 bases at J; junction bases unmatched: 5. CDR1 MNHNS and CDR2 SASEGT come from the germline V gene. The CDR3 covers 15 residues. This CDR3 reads CASSEAGGQTYGYTF. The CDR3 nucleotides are TGTGCCAGCAGTGAAGCGGGGGGACAGACCTATGGCTACACCTTC.

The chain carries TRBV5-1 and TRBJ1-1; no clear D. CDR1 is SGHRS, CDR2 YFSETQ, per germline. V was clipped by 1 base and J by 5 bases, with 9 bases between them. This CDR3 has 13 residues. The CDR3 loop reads CASSLLGGTEAFF. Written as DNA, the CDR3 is TGCGCCAGCAGCTTGCTCGGAGGGACTGAAGCTTTCTTT.

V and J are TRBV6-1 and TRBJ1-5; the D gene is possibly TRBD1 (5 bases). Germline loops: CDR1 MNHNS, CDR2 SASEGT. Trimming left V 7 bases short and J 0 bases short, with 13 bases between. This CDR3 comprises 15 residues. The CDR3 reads CASKKQDYSNQPQHF. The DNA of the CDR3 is TGTGCCAGCAAAAAACAGGATTATAGCAATCAGCCCCAGCATTTT.

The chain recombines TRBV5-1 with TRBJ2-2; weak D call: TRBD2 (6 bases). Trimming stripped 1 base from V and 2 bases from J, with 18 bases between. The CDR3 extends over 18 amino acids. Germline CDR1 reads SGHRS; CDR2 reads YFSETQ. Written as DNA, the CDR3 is TGCGCCAGCAGCTTGCGGCCCATCGGGAGCGTAAACACCGGGGAGCTGTTTTTT. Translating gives CASSLRPIGSVNTGELFF.

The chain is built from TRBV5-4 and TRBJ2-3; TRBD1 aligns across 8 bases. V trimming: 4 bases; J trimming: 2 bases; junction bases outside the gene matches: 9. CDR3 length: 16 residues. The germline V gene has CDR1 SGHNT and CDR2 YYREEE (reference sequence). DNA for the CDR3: TGTGCCAGCAGCGAAATCGGACAGGGCTACACAGATACGCAGTATTTT. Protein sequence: CASSEIGQGYTDTQYF.

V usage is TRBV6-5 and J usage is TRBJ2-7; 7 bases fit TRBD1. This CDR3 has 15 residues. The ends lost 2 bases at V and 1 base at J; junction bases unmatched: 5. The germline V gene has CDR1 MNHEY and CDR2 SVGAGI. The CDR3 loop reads CASSYNGQVSYEQYF. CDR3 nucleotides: TGTGCCAGCAGTTACAATGGACAGGTTTCCTACGAGCAGTACTTC.

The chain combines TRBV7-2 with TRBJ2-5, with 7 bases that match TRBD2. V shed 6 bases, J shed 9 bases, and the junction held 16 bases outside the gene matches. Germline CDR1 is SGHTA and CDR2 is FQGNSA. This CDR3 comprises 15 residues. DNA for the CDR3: TGTGCCAGCAGTTGGAGGGTGGCTAGCGGTACGGCCCAGTACTTC. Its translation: CASSWRVASGTAQYF. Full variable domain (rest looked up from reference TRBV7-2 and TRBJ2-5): GAGVSQSPSNKVTEKGKDVELRCDPISGHTALYWYRQSLGQGLEFLIYFQGNSAPDKSGLPSDRFSAERTGGSVSTLTIQRTQQEDSAVYLCASSWRVASGTAQYFGPGTRLLVL.

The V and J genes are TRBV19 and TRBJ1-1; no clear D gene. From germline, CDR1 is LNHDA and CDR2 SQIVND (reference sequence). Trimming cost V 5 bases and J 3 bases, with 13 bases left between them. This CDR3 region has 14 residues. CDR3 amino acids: CASSLLVVDTEAFF. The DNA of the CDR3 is TGTGCCAGTAGTTTACTCGTAGTTGACACTGAAGCTTTCTTT.

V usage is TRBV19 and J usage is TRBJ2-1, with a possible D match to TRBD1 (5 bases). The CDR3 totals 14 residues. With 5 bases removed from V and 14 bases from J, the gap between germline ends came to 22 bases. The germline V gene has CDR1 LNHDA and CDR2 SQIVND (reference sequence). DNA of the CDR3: TGTGCCAGTAGTCAGAAAGGGGCCAGTAGTACGGAGTTCTTC. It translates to CASSQKGASSTEFF. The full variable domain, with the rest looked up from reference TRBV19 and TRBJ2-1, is DGGITQSPKYLFRKEGQNVTLSCEQNLNHDAMYWYRQDPGQGLRLIYYSQIVNDFQKGDIAEGYSVSREKKESFPLTVTSAQKNPTAFYLCASSQKGASSTEFFGPGTRLTVL.